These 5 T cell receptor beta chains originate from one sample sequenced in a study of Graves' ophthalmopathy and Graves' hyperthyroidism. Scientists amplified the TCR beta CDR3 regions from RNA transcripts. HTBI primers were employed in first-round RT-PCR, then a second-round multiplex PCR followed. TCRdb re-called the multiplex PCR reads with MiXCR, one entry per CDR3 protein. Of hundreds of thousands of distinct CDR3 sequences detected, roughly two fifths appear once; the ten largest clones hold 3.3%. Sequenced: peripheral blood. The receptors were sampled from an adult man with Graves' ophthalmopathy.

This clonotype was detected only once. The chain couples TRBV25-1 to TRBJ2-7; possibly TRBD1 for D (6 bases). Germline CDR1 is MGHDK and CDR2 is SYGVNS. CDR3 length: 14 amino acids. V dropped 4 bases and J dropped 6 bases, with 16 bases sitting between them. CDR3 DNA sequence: TGTGCCAGCAGTGTAACGGGACACTCGGCCGAGCAGTACTTC. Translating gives CASSVTGHSAEQYF.

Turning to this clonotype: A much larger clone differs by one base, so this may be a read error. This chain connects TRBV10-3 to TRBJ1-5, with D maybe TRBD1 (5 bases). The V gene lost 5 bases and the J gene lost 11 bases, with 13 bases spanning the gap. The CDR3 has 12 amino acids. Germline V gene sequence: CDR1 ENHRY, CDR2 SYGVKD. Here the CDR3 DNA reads TGTGCCATCAGTTGGGGCGGGGAGGCCCAGCATTTT. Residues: CAISWGGEAQHF.

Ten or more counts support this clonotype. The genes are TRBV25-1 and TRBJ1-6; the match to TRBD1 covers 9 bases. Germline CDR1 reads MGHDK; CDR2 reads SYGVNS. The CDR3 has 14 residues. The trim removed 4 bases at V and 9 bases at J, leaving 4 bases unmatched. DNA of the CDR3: TGTGCCAGCAGTGGGGACAGGGCAATTTCACCCCTCCACTTT. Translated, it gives CASSGDRAISPLHF.

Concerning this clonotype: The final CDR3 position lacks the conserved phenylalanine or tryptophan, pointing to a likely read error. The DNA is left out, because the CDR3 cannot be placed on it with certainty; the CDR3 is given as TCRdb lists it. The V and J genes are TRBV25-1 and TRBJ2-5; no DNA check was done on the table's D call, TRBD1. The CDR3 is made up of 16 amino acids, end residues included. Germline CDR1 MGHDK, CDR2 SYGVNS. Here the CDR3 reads CASISSYGEGETPGPI.

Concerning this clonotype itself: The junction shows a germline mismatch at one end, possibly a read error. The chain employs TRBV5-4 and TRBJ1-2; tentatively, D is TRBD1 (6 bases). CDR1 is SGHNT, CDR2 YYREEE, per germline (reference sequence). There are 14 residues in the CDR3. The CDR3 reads CASSIRDISYRYTF. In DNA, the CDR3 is TGTGCCAGCAGCATCCGGGACATTTCCTATCGCTACACCTTC. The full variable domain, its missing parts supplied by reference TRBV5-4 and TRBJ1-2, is ETGVTQSPTHLIKTRGQQVTLRCSSQSGHNTVSWYQQALGQGPQFIFQYYREEENGRGNFPPRFSGLQFPNYSSELNVNALELDDSALYLCASSIRDISYRYTFGSGTRLTVV.